Listed below are T cell receptor beta chains from one sample, sequenced in a study of beta chain features in type 1 diabetes. The table came from immunoSEQ multiplex PCR; TCRdb's copy has only in-frame clones and leaves some out. This table has 500,000 to 850,000 clones, over 11% appearing once. Sequencing was done on a sample of naive CD4+ T cells from blood. The origin of the receptors is a man in his late teens or twenties with type 1 diabetes. Each CDR3 is given with its conserved first and last residue. D genes are given only for firm matches. Expanded clones get a size class; other rows say once, few or many, or leave the size out.

J gene | V gene | D gene | CDR3 length | clone size | CDR3 DNA | CDR3 protein
TRBJ1-3 | TRBV15 | TRBD1 | 16 | NA | TGTGCCACCCTTCCCGGGACAGGAATCTCTGGAAACACCATATATTTT | CATLPGTGISGNTIYF
TRBJ1-6 | TRBV4-3 | NA | 15 | NA | TGCGCCAGCAGCCTGAGTGCGGCGCAATACTCACCCCTCCACTTT | CASSLSAAQYSPLHF
TRBJ2-7 | TRBV4-3 | NA | 14 | few | TGCGCCAGCAGCCAAGGAAGTCAGTCCTACGAGCAGTACTTC | CASSQGSQSYEQYF
TRBJ1-5 | TRBV25-1 | NA | 16 | few | TGTGCCAGCAGTGAGACGTGTGGGGGGAGGAGTGGGCCCCAGCATTTT | CASSETCGGRSGPQHF
TRBJ2-1 | TRBV5-6 | NA | 16 | NA | TGTGCCAGCAGCCCCGGCGTCCTGAGCTCCTACAATGAGCAGTTCTTC | CASSPGVLSSYNEQFF
TRBJ2-3 | TRBV29-1 | NA | 13 | few | TGCAGCGTTGATGGGGGGCAGGGAGATACGCAGTATTTT | CSVDGGQGDTQYF
TRBJ2-1 | TRBV4-1 | NA | 18 | few | TGCGCCAGCAGCCAAGATGGCCCCCCTTTTCGCTCCTACAATGAGCAGTTCTTC | CASSQDGPPFRSYNEQFF
TRBJ2-1 | TRBV11-3 | TRBD2 | 17 | few | TGTGCCAGCAGCCCGGTGGTGGGCGGGAGCTCCTACAATGAGCAGTTCTTC | CASSPVVGGSSYNEQFF
TRBJ2-2 | TRBV14 | NA | 19 | NA | TGTGCCAGCAGCCTCGGGGCAGGGGACGCTGATTTCAACACCGGGGAGCTGTTTTTT | CASSLGAGDADFNTGELFF
TRBJ1-1 | TRBV6-6 | NA | 14 | few | TGTGCCAGCAGTTTGCAGGGAGTGAACACTGAAGCTTTCTTT | CASSLQGVNTEAFF
TRBJ2-7 | TRBV7-2 | TRBD1 | 15 | few | TGTGCCAGCAGCCCCGCCGGGACAGCTGACTACGAGCAGTACTTC | CASSPAGTADYEQYF
TRBJ2-7 | TRBV6-5 | NA | 15 | few | TGTGCCAGCAGTTACTCGTCATGGGGGACCTCCGAGCAGTACTTC | CASSYSSWGTSEQYF